This T cell receptor (beta chain) was profiled in a study of response to subunit inactivated influenza vaccine. Germline loops: CDR1 MNHNS, CDR2 SASEGT. The CDR3 extends over 14 amino acids. J was trimmed by 5 bases and V by 6 bases; bases with no gene match: 5. Whole-study results and caveats: The authors suggested that few new T cells are recruited per seasonal influenza vaccination.

TCRdb used MiXCR to reprocess the RT-PCR reads, holding one entry per CDR3 protein. Here the sample spans about 830,000 distinct CDR3 sequences, approximately 17% being singletons. As concerns this clonotype: The antigen is unknown. One base away lies a much larger clone, so this may be a sequencing read error.

The receptor was isolated from a man aged 45-60 years who received an inactivated influenza vaccine. The chain links TRBV6-1 to TRBJ2-7; TRBD2 matches at 12 bases. The sequencing used PBMCs from blood, collected 5 to 6 days after vaccination. In nucleotides, the CDR3 is TGTGCCAGCAGCCCGGGACTAGCGGGCCACGAGCAGTACTTC. Protein product: CASSPGLAGHEQYF.